This T cell receptor (beta chain) was sequenced during a study of neurological immune-mediated disorders. Findings and limits, study-wide: The expanded clones of different subjects shared no CDR3 amino acid sequences (suggesting private repertoires in all groups).

5'RACE with 10-nucleotide random UMIs generated the cDNA. TCRdb re-derived calls from the 5' RACE reads in MiXCR, one entry per CDR3 protein. This table holds under 35,000 distinct CDR3 sequences, around 1.5% found once. This clonotype has ten or more counts. What it recognizes is unknown. The unsorted libraries originated from 2 million PBMCs kept at -80 C. Trimming cost V 3 bases and J 4 bases, with 9 bases left between them. This CDR3 has 14 amino acids. The sequenced sample was PBMCs. The chain couples TRBV12-3 or TRBV12-4 to TRBJ2-2; the D call may be TRBD1 or TRBD2 (5 bases each). This sequence originates from a woman in her twenties or thirties with multiple sclerosis. The CDR3 protein is CASSFSGTTGELFF. DNA for the CDR3: TGTGCCAGCAGTTTCTCGGGGACCACCGGGGAGCTGTTTTTT.